This T cell receptor beta chain comes out of a study of Ad26.COV2.S vaccination and SARS-CoV-2 variants. For the study at large: Ad26.COV2.S shots went into the muscle once or twice, 56 days apart.

Regarding the study as a whole: Total T cell responses, in the TCR breadth and depth analyses, may have been underestimated. Vaccinees displayed broader spike-specific TCR repertoires than placebo recipients.

Trimming stripped 2 bases from V and 6 bases from J, with 11 bases between. The CDR3 is 14 residues long. Germline-derived CDR1 and CDR2 are LNHDA and SQIVND (reference sequence). Sequencing used immunoSEQ multiplex PCR; TCRdb keeps in-frame clones, though not all of them. The sample lists hundreds of thousands of clones, about 90% occurring once. The treatment: approximately 18 received Ad26.COV2.S at low or high dose, single or two shots; about 5 received placebo; per-sample allocation not given. Repertoires come from day 63 after the first vaccine or placebo injection. Boston provided a donor who was an adult aged 18-55 years. This clone was detected once. The antigen is undetermined.

The chain joins TRBV19 to TRBJ1-5, with D perhaps TRBD1 (5 bases). The sample was peripheral blood, taken in a trial of Ad26.COV2.S vaccine versus placebo. This clonotype was sampled from a person aged 18-60 years who received the Ad26.COV2.S COVID-19 vaccine or a placebo. For the CDR3, the DNA is TGTGCCAGTAGTATAAGGGGTTATGGTCAGCCCCAGCATTTT. It is translated as CASSIRGYGQPQHF.